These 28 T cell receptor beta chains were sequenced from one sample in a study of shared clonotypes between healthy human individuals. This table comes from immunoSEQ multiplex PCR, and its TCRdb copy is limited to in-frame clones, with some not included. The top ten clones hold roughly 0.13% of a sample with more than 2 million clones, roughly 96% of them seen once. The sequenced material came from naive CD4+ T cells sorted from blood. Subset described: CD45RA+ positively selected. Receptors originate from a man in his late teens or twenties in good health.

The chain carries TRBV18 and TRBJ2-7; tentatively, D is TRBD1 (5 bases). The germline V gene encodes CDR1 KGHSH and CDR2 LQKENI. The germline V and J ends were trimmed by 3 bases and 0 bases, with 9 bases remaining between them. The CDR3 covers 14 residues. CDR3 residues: CASSPSGFSYEQYF. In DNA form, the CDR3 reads TGTGCCAGCTCACCCTCAGGGTTCTCCTACGAGCAGTACTTC.

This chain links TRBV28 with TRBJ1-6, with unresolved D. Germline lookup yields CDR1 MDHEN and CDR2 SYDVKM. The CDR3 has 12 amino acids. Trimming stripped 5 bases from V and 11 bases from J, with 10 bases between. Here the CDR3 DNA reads TGTGCCAGCAGTGCCACGTCTACACCCCTCCACTTT. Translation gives CASSATSTPLHF.

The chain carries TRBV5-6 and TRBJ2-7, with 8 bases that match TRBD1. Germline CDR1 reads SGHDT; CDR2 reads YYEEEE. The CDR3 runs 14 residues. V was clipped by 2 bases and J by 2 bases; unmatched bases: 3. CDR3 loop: CASSFQGAPYEQYF. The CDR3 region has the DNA TGTGCCAGCAGCTTTCAGGGGGCCCCCTACGAGCAGTACTTC.

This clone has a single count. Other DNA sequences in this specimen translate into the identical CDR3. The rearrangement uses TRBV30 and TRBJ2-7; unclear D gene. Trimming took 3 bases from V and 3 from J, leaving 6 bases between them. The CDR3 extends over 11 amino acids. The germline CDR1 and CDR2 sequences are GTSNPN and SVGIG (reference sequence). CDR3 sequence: CAWSGVYEQYF. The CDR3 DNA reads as TGTGCCTGGAGCGGAGTCTACGAGCAGTACTTC. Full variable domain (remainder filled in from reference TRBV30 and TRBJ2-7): SQTIHQWPATLVQPVGSPLSLECTVEGTSNPNLYWYRQAAGRGLQLLFYSVGIGQISSEVPQNLSASRPQDRQFILSSKKLLLSDSGFYLCAWSGVYEQYFGPGTRLTVT.

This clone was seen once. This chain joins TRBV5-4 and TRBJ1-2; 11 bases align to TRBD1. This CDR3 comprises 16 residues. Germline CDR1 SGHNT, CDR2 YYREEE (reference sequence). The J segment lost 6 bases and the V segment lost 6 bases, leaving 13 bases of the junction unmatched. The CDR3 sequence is CASNTQLGQGANGYTF. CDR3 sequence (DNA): TGTGCCAGCAACACTCAGCTAGGACAGGGGGCGAATGGCTACACCTTC.

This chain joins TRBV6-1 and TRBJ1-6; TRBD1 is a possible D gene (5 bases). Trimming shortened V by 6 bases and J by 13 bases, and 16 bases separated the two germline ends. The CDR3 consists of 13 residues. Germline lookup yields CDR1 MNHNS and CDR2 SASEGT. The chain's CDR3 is CASSDSPAWPLHF. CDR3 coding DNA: TGTGCCAGCAGCGACAGCCCGGCTTGGCCCCTCCACTTT.

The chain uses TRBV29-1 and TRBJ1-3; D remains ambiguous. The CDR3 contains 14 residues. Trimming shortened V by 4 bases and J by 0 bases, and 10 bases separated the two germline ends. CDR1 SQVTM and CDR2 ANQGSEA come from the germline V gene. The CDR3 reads CSVVGDSSGNTIYF. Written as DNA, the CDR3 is TGCAGCGTTGTGGGAGATTCCTCTGGAAACACCATATATTTT.

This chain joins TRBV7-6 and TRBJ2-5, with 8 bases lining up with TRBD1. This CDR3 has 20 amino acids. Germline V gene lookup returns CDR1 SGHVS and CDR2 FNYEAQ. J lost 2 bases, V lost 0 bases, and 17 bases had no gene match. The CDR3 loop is CASSLAPAGGVKWAQETQYF. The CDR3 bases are TGTGCCAGCAGCTTAGCGCCGGCAGGGGGCGTCAAATGGGCGCAAGAGACCCAGTACTTC.

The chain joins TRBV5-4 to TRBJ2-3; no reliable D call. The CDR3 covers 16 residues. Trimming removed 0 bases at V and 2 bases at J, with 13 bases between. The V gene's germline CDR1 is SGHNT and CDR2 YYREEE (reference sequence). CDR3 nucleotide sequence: TGTGCCAGCAGCTTGGGAAAGAGTGGGAACACAGATACGCAGTATTTT. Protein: CASSLGKSGNTDTQYF.

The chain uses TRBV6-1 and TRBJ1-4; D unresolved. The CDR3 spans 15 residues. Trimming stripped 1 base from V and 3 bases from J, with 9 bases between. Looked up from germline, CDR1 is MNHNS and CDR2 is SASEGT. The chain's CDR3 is CASSEDGVANEKLFF. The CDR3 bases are TGTGCCAGCAGTGAAGATGGGGTCGCTAATGAAAAACTGTTTTTT.

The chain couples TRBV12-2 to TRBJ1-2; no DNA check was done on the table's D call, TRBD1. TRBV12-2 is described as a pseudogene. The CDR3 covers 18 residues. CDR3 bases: TGTGCAAGTCGCTTAGACTGGATCCCGGACAGGGGCCTTCATGGCTACACCTTC. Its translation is CASRLDWIPDRGLHGYTF.

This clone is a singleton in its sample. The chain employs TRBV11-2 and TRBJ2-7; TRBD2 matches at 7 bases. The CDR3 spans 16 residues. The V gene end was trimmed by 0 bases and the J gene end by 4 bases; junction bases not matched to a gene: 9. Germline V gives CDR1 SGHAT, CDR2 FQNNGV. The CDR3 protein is CASSLDGGGLPYEQYF. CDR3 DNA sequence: TGTGCCAGCAGCTTAGATGGGGGGGGACTACCTTACGAGCAGTACTTC.

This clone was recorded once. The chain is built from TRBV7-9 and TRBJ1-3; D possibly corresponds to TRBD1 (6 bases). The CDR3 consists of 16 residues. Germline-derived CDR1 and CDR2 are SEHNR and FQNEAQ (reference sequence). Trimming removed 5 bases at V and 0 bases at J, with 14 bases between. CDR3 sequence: CASSPPGAISGNTIYF. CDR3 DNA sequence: TGTGCCAGCAGCCCCCCAGGGGCGATCTCTGGAAACACCATATATTTT.

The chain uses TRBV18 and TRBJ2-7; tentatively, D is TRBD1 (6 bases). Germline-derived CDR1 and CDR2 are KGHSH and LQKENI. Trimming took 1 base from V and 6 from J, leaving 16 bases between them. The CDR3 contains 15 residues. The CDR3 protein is CASSPLPSTGGEQYF. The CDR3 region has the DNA TGTGCCAGCTCACCACTTCCATCGACAGGTGGCGAGCAGTACTTC.

The CDR3 sequence: CASSPGQGHDEQYF. CDR3 nucleotide sequence: TGTGCCAGCAGCCCGGGACAGGGGCACGACGAGCAGTACTTC. The chain recombines TRBV7-9 with TRBJ2-7; 10 positions agree with TRBD1. This CDR3 is 14 amino acids long. Per the germline V gene, CDR1 is SEHNR and CDR2 is FQNEAQ (reference sequence). V shed 5 bases and J 5 bases; nucleotides not matched to a gene: 6.

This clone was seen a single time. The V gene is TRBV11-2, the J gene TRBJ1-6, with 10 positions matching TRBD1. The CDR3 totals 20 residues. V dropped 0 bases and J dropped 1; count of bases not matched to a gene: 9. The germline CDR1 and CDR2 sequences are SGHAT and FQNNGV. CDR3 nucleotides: TGTGCCAGCAGCTTAGATTCCCCGGGACAGGGGCGATCCTATAATTCACCCCTCCACTTT. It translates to CASSLDSPGQGRSYNSPLHF. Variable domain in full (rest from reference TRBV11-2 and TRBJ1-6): EAGVAQSPRYKIIEKRQSVAFWCNPISGHATLYWYQQILGQGPKLLIQFQNNGVVDDSQLPKDRFSAERLKGVDSTLKIQPAKLEDSAVYLCASSLDSPGQGRSYNSPLHFGNGTRLTVT.

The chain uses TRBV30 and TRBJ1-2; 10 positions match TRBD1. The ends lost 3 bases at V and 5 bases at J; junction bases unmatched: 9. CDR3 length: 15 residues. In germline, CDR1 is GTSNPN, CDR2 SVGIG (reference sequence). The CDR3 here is CAWRRWTGGWYGYTF. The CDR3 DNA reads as TGTGCCTGGAGACGCTGGACAGGGGGGTGGTATGGCTACACCTTC.

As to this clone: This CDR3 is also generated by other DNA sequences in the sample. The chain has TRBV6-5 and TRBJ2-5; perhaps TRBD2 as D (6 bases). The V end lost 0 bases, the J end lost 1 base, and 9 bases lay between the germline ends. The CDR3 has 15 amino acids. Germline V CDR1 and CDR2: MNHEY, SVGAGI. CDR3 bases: TGTGCCAGCAGTTACTCAGGGACTTCCCAAGAGACCCAGTACTTC. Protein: CASSYSGTSQETQYF.

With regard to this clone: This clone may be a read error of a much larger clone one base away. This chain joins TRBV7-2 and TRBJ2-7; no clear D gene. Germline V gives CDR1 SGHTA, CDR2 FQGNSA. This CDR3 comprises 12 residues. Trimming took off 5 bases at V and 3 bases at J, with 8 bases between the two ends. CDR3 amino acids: CASSPSYYEQYF. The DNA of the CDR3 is TGTGCCAGCAGCCCGAGCTACTACGAGCAGTACTTC.

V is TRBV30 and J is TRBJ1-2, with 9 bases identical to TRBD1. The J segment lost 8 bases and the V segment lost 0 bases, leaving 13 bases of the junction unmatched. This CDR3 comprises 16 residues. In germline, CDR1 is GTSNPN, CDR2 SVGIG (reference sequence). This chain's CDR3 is CAWSVRGTGSYAGYTF. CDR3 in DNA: TGTGCCTGGAGTGTACGGGGGACAGGGAGTTATGCAGGCTACACCTTC.

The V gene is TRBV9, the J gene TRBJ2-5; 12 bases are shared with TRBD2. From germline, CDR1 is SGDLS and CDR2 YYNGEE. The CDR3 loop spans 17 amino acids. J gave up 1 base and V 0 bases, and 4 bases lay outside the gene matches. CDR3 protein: CASSVALAGGVQETQYF. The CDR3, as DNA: TGTGCCAGCAGCGTAGCACTAGCGGGGGGAGTCCAAGAGACCCAGTACTTC.

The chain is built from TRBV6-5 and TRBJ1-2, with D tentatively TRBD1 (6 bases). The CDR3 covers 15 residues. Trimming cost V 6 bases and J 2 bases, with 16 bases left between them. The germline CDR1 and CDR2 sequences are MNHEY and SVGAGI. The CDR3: CASRRNEQGNYGYTF. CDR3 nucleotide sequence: TGTGCCAGCAGACGCAATGAACAGGGAAACTATGGCTACACCTTC.

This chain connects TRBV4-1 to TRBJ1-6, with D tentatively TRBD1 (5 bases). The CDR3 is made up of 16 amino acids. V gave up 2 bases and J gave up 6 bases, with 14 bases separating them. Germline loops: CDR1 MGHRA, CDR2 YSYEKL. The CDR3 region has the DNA TGCGCCAGCAGCCAAAAACCGGGACTGCTTAATTCACCCCTCCACTTT. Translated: CASSQKPGLLNSPLHF.

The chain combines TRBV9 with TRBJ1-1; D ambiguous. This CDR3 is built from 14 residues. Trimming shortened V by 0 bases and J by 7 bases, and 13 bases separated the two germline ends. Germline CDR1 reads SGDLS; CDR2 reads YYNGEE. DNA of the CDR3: TGTGCCAGCAGCGTAGATTTTTACGGGGATGAAGCTTTCTTT. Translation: CASSVDFYGDEAFF.

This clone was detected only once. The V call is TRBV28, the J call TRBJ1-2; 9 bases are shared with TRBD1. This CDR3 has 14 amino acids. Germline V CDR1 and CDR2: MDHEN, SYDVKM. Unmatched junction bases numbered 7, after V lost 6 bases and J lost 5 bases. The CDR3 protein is CASSVQGAGYGYTF. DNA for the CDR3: TGTGCCAGCAGCGTACAGGGGGCGGGATATGGCTACACCTTC.

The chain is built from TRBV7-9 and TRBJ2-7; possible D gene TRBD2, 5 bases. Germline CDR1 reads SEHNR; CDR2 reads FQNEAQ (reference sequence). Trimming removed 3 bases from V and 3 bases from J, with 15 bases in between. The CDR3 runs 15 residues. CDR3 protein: CASSLGSADYYEQYF. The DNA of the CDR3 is TGTGCCAGCAGCTTGGGGTCAGCCGACTACTACGAGCAGTACTTC.

The CDR3 nucleotides read TGTGCCAGCTCACCTGTACAGGGGCAGCAAGAGACCCAGTACTTC. Its translation: CASSPVQGQQETQYF. The chain couples TRBV18 to TRBJ2-5, with 7 positions matching TRBD1. The CDR3 extends over 15 amino acids. The germline CDR1 and CDR2 sequences are KGHSH and LQKENI. V shed 3 bases and J 2 bases; nucleotides not matched to a gene: 6.

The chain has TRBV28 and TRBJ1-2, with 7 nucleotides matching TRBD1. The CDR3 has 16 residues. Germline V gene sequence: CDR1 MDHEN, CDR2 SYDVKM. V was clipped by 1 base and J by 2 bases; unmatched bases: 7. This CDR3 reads CASSLSRTGPNYGYTF. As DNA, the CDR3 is TGTGCCAGCAGTTTATCCCGGACAGGACCGAACTATGGCTACACCTTC.